The following is a T cell receptor (beta chain) sequence with its context. Participants were aged roughly 18 to 89 years from about two dozen US areas. Per the study methods: The assay estimated nucleated cells by amplifying reference gene primers. The repertoire was sequenced with immunoSEQ multiplex PCR; TCRdb's copy has only in-frame clones and lacks some. V and J calls and clone size come straight from that table; D and trimming were deduced from the DNA. In the table there are 150,000 to 200,000 clones, 80% of which are singletons. This record belongs to a study of blood T cell repertoires in COVID-19. Germline V gene data show CDR1 as LGHDT and CDR2 as YNNKEL (reference sequence). This CDR3 comprises 18 residues. J lost 0 bases, V lost 0 bases, and 5 bases had no gene match.

The TCR comes from a man aged 40-55 years who had recovered from COVID-19. Sequencing was performed on PBMCs or T cells enriched from blood (not recorded which). The rearrangement uses TRBV3-1 (or the pseudogene TRBV3-2) and TRBJ2-6, with 7 bases fitting TRBD1. CDR3 nucleotides: TGTGCCAGCAGCCAAGATTCAAGGGGGCTCTCTGGGGCCAACGTCCTGACTTTC. This codes for CASSQDSRGLSGANVLTF.